This is a list of T cell receptor beta chains from one sample in a study of blood T cells in healthy people across ages. TCRdb re-called the 5' RACE reads through MiXCR, storing one row per CDR3 protein. The sample contains approximately 490,000 distinct CDR3 sequences, approximately 25% of which appear only once. The sample also formed part of further work on T cells of mothers and their children.

Sample: blood. The receptors originated from a boy aged 5-17 years in good health. Both conserved end residues are part of each CDR3.

V	J	CDR3
TRBV9	TRBJ1-2	CASSGVRRTAPGYGYTF
TRBV28	TRBJ1-6	CASRALLGNSPLHF
TRBV27	TRBJ2-2	CASSTNTGELFF
TRBV28	TRBJ2-7	CASGAPRGKYEQYF
TRBV5-1	TRBJ2-1	CASSLDGDLKQFF
TRBV11-2	TRBJ2-1	CASSLGLLDNEQFF
TRBV14	TRBJ2-5	CASSGGGISRYF
TRBV5-6	TRBJ2-4	CASSLGTENIQYF
TRBV27	TRBJ1-4	CASTPRYATNEKLFF
TRBV6-2/TRBV6-3	TRBJ2-5	CASSRRDRDQETQYF
TRBV20-1	TRBJ1-1	CSARDDRGLMNTEAFF
TRBV29-1	TRBJ2-5	CSAVTTGSETQYF
TRBV29-1	TRBJ2-1	CSVEVYLGTANPNEQFF
TRBV11-2	NA	CASSVTGTVHARGQYF
TRBV7-2	TRBJ1-3	CASSPGRYSGNTIYF
TRBV5-4	NA	CASSLVASGGGNEQFF
TRBV28	TRBJ2-1	CASSLFGTYNEQFF
TRBV6-4	TRBJ2-1	CASSDEGSYNEQFF
TRBV28	TRBJ1-4	CASSLRGRNEKLFF
TRBV29-1	TRBJ1-1	CSVVDGVNTEAFF
TRBV2	TRBJ2-1	CASSFYKGQFF
TRBV5-6	TRBJ2-5	CASSTPTSGETQYF
TRBV20-1	TRBJ2-1	CSARSASVNEQFF
TRBV7-6	TRBJ2-1	CASSLEGGRAYNEQFF
TRBV11-2	TRBJ2-7	CASSLDYGTRGYEQYF
TRBV10-3	TRBJ2-7	CAISEQPVRSGGAHEQYF
TRBV5-1	TRBJ2-5	CASSFKGETQYF
TRBV2	TRBJ2-1	CASKSGGAGNEQFF
TRBV27	TRBJ2-7	CASSLSPGPGSYEQYF